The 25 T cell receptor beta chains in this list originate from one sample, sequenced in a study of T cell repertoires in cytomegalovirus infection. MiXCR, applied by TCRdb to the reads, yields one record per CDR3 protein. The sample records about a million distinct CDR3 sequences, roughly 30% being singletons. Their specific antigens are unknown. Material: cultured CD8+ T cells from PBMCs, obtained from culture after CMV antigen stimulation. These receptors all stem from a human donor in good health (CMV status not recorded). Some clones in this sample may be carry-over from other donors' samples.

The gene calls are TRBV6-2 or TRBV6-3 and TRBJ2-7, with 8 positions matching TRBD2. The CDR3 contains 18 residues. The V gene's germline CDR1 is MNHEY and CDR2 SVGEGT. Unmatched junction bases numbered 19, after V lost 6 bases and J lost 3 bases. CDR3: CASSSSFPHSGAIYEQYV. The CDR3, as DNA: TGTGCCAGCAGCTCGTCTTTTCCCCATAGCGGGGCGATCTACGAGCAGTACGTC.

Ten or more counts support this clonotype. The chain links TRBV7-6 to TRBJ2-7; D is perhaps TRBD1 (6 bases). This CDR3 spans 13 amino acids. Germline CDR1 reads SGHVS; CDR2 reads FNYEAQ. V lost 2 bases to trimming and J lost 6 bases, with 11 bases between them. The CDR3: CASSLLQGSEQYV. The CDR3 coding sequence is TGTGCCAGCAGCTTACTACAGGGTTCCGAGCAGTACGTC.

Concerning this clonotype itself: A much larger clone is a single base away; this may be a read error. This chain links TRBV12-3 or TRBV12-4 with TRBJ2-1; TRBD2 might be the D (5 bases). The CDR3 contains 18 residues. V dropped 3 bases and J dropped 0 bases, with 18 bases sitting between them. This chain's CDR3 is CASSFKLVGLSSYNEQFF. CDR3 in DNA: TGTGCCAGCAGTTTTAAACTAGTGGGCCTGAGCTCCTACAATGAGCAGTTCTTC.

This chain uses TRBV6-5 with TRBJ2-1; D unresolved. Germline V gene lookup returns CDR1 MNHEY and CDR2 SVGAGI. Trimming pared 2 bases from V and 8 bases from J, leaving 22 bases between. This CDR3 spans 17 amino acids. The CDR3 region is CASSYRTPAASSDEQFF. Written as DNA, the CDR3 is TGTGCCAGCAGTTACCGGACCCCGGCGGCCTCCTCCGATGAGCAGTTCTTC.

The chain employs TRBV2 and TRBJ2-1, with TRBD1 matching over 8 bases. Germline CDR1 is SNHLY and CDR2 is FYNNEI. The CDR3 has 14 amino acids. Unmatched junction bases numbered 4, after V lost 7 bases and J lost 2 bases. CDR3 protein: CASNRQGPYNEQFF. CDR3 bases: TGTGCCAGCAACCGACAGGGGCCCTACAATGAGCAGTTCTTC.

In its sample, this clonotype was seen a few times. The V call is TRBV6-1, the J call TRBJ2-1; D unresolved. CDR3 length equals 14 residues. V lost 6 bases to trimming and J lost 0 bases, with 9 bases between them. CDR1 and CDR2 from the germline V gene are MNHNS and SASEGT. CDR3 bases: TGTGCCAGCAGGGCACCGAGCTCCTACAATGAGCAGTTCTTC. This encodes CASRAPSSYNEQFF.

The CDR3 spells CASSYAARSYEQYV. CDR3 bases: TGTGCCAGCAGTTACGCGGCACGATCCTACGAGCAGTACGTC. This chain connects TRBV6-2 or TRBV6-3 to TRBJ2-7, with D uncertain. Germline lookup yields CDR1 MNHEY and CDR2 SVGEGT. Trimming took 2 bases from V and 1 from J, leaving 9 bases between them. The CDR3 sequence is 14 residues long.

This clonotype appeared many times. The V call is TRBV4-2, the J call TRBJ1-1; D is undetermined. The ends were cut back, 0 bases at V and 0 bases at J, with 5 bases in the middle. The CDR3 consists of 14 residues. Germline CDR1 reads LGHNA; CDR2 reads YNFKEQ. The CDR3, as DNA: TGTGCCAGCAGCCAAGACACCATGAACACTGAAGCTTTCTTT. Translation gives CASSQDTMNTEAFF.

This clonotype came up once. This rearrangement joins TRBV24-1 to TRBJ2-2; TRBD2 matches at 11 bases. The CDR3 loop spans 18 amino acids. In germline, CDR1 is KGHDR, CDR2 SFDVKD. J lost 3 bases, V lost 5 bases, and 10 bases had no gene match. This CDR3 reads CATSGFLAGGSDTGELFF. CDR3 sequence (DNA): TGTGCCACCAGTGGTTTCCTAGCGGGGGGATCGGACACCGGGGAGCTGTTTTTT.

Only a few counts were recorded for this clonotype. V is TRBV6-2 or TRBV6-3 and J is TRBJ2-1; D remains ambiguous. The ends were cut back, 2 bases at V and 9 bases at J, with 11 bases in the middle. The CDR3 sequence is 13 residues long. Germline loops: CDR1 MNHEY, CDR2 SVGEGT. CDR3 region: CASSYIGSSEQFF. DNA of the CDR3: TGTGCCAGCAGTTACATAGGGTCCAGTGAGCAGTTCTTC.

As DNA, the CDR3 is TGTGCCAGCAGGCCCCGGGACAGGGGCACAGATACGCAGTATTTT. Amino acid sequence: CASRPRDRGTDTQYF. The rearrangement joins TRBV6-2 or TRBV6-3 to TRBJ2-3, with 9 bases fitting TRBD1. CDR1 is MNHEY, CDR2 SVGEGT, per germline. The CDR3 sequence is 15 residues long. The ends lost 6 bases at V and 1 base at J; junction bases unmatched: 5.

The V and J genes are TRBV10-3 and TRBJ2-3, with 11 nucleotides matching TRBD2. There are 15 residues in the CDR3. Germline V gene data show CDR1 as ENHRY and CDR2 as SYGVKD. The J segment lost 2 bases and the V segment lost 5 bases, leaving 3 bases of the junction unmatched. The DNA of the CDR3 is TGTGCCATCAGTAAGACTAGCGGGGCCACAGATACGCAGTATTTT. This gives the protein CAISKTSGATDTQYF.

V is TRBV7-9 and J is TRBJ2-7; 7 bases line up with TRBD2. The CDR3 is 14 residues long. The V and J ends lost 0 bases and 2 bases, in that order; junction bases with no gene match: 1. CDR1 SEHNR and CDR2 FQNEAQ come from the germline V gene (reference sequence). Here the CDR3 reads CASSLARGAYEQYF. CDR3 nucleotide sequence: TGTGCCAGCAGCTTAGCCCGGGGGGCCTACGAGCAGTACTTC.

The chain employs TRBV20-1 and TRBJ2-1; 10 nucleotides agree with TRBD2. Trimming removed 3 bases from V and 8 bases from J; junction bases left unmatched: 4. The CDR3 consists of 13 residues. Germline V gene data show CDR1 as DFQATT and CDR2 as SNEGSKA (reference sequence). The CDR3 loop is CSARERGGDEQFF. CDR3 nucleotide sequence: TGCAGTGCTAGGGAGCGGGGGGGCGATGAGCAGTTCTTC.

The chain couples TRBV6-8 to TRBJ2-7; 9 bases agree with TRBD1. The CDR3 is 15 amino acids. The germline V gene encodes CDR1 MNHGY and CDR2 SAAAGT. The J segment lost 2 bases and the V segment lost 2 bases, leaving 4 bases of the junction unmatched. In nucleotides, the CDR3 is TGTGCCAGCAGTTACGGGGACAGGGTGGCCTACGAGCAGTACTTC. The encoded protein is CASSYGDRVAYEQYF.

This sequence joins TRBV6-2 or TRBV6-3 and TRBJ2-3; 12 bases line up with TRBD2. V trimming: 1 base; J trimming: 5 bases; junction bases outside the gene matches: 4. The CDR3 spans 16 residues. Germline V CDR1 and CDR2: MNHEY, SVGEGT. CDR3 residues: CASSYLGLAGKDTQYF. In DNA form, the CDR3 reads TGTGCCAGCAGTTACTTAGGACTAGCGGGGAAAGATACGCAGTATTTT.

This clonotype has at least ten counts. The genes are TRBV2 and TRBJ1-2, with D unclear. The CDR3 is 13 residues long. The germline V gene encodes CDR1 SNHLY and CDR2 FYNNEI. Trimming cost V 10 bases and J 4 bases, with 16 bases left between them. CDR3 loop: CATPREGIYGYTF. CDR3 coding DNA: TGTGCCACACCGAGGGAGGGTATCTATGGCTACACCTTC.

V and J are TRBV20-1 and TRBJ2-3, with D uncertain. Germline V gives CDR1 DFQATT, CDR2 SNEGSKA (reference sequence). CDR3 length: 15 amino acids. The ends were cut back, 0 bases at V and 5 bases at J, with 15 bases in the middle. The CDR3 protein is CSARDVGWAVDTQYF. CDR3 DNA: TGCAGTGCTAGAGATGTTGGGTGGGCAGTAGATACGCAGTATTTT.

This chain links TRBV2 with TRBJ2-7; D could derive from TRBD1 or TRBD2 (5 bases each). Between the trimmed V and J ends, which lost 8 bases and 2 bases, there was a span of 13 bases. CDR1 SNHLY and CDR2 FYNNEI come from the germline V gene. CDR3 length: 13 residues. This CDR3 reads CASRGRAPYEQYV. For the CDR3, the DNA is TGTGCCAGCCGGGGCAGGGCCCCCTACGAGCAGTACGTC.

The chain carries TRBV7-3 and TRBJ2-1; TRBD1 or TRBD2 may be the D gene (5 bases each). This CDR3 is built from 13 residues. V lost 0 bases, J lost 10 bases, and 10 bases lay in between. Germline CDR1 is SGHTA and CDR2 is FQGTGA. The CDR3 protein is CASSLTLGVEQFF. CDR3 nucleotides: TGTGCCAGCAGCTTAACGTTGGGGGTAGAGCAGTTCTTC.

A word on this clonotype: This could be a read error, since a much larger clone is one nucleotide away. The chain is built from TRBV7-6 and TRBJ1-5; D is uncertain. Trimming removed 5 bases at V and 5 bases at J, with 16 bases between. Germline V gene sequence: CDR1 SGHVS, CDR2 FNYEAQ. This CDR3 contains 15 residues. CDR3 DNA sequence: TGTGCCAGCAGCCTCCTAGTCGCGGACGATCAGCCCCAGCATTTT. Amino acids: CASSLLVADDQPQHF.

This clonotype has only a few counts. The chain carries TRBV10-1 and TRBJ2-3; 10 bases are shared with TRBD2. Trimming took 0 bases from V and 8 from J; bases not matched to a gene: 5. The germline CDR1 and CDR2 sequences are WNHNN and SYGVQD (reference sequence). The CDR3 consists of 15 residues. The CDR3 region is CASSESTSGDLTQYF. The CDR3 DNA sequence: TGCGCCAGCAGTGAGTCTACTAGCGGGGACCTTACGCAGTATTTT.

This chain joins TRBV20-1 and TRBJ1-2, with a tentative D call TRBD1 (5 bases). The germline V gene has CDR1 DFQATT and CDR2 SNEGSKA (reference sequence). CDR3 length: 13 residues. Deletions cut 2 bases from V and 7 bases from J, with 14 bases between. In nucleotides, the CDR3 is TGCAGTGCTAGAATCCCAGACAGCGGTGGCTACACCTTC. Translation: CSARIPDSGGYTF.

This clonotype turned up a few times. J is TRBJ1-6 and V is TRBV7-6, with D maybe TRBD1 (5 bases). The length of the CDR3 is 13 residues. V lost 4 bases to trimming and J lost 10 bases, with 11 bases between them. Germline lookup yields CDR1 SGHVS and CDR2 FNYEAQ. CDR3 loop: CASSWDGESPLHF. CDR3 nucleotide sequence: TGTGCCAGCAGCTGGGACGGGGAATCACCCCTCCACTTT.

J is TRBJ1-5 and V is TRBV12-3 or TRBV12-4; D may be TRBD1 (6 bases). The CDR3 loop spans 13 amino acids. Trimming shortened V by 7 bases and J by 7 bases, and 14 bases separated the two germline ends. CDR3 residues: CASTTGSGQPQHF. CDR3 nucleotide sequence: TGTGCCAGCACCACAGGGTCGGGGCAGCCCCAGCATTTT.